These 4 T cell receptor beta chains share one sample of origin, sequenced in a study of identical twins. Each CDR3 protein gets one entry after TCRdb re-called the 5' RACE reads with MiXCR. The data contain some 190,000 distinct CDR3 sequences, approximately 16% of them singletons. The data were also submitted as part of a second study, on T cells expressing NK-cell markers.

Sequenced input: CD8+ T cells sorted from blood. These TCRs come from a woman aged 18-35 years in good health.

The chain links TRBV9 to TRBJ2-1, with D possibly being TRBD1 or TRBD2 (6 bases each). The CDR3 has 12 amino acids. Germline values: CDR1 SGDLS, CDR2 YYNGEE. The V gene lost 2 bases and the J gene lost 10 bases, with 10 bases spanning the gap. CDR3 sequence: CASSVGGLEQFF. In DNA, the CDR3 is TGTGCCAGCAGCGTTGGGGGGCTGGAGCAGTTCTTC.

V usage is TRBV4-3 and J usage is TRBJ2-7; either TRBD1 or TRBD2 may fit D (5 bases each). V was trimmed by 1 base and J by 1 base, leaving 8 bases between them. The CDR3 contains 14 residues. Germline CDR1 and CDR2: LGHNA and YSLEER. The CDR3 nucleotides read TGCGCCAGCAGCCAAGGGGACGGATCCTACGAGCAGTACTTC. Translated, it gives CASSQGDGSYEQYF.

The CDR3 is CASSSLAGGHEQYF. The CDR3 DNA sequence: TGTGCCAGCAGTTCACTAGCGGGAGGGCACGAGCAGTACTTC. The V and J genes are TRBV6-2 or TRBV6-3 and TRBJ2-7; 13 bases align to TRBD2. V gave up 4 bases and J gave up 5 bases; unmatched junction bases: 2. Looked up from germline, CDR1 is MNHEY and CDR2 is SVGEGT. The CDR3 sequence is 14 residues long.

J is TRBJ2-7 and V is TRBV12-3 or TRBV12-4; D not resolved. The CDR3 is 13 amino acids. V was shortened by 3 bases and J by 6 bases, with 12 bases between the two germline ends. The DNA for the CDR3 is TGTGCCAGCAGTTTGGGTCAGCGAGGCGAGCAGTACTTC. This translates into CASSLGQRGEQYF.